The table lists the clone carrying this T cell receptor beta chain with a few counts. Source study methods: Reference gene primer amplification gave estimated nucleated cell counts. Libraries were prepared by immunoSEQ multiplex PCR; TCRdb keeps only in-frame clonotypes and omits some of them. The V and J calls and clone size come from that table; D and trimming were worked out from the DNA. The sample carries 200,000 to 250,000 clones, about 83% recorded once. The CDR3 length is 12 residues. With V trimmed by 6 bases and J by 6 bases, 3 bases remained unmatched. CDR1 and CDR2 from the germline V gene are PRHDT and FYEKMQ (reference sequence). This specimen comes from a study of blood T cell repertoires in COVID-19. Study overall: In each case, the material was cDNA or gDNA derived from T cells, B-cell-depleted T cells, or PBMCs.

Source material: peripheral blood. The rearrangement links TRBV13 to TRBJ2-7, with TRBD2 identical over 9 bases. The receptor was isolated from an older man with acute or convalescent COVID-19. The CDR3 DNA follows: TGTGCCAGCAGTAAGACTAGCGGCGAGCAGTACTTC. It is translated as CASSKTSGEQYF. The full variable domain, in which reference TRBV13 and TRBJ2-7 provide the parts outside the CDR3, is AAGVIQSPRHLIKEKRETATLKCYPIPRHDTVYWYQQGPGQDPQFLISFYEKMQSDKGSIPDRFSAQQFSDYHSELNMSSLELGDSALYFCASSKTSGEQYFGPGTRLTVT.